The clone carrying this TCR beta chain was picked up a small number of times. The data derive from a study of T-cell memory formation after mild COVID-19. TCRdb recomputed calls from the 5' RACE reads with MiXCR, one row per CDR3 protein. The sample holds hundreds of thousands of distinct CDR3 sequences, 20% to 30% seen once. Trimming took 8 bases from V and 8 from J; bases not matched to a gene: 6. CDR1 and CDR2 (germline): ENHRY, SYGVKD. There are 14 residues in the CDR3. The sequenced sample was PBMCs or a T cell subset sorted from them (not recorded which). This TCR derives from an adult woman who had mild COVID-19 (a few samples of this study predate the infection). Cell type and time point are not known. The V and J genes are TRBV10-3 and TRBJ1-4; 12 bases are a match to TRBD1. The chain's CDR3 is CAIGGTGGEEKLFF. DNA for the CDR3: TGTGCCATCGGAGGGACAGGGGGCGAGGAAAAACTGTTTTTT.